These T cell receptor beta chains were read from a single sample in a study of T cell repertoires in cytomegalovirus infection. One entry per CDR3 protein, called by TCRdb with MiXCR from the reads. The sample holds 350,000 to 400,000 distinct CDR3 sequences; roughly 36% are singletons and the top ten take about 13%. For these TCRs, the target antigens are not known. The input for sequencing was cultured PBMCs, taken from culture after CMV antigen stimulation. These receptors were collected from a human donor in good health (CMV status not recorded). Some clones in this sample may be carry-over from other donors' samples. Both conserved end residues are part of each CDR3. The order of the fields is J gene, clone size, V gene, D gene, CDR3 protein, CDR3 DNA. D genes are given only for firm matches. Part of the rows lack a size; the others show once, few, many or a class for expanded clones.

>TRBJ2-1|many|TRBV7-2|-
CASSSPGIRQREQFF
TGTGCCAGCAGCTCGCCCGGGATAAGACAACGTGAGCAGTTCTTC
>TRBJ2-5|many|TRBV7-2|TRBD1
CASSPMTGTQETQYF
TGTGCCAGCAGCCCAATGACAGGGACCCAAGAGACCCAGTACTTC
>TRBJ2-7|few|TRBV28|TRBD2
CASSSPFIAGGRSYEQYF
TGTGCCAGCAGCTCCCCTTTCATAGCGGGAGGCCGCTCCTACGAGCAGTACTTC
>TRBJ2-1|few|TRBV28|-
CASSPLRGVAYNEQFF
TGTGCCAGCAGTCCCCTCAGGGGAGTAGCCTACAATGAGCAGTTCTTC
>TRBJ2-4|-|TRBV6-1|-
CASSAIRGLVAKNIQYF
TGTGCCAGCAGTGCAATCAGGGGCTTGGTAGCCAAAAACATTCAGTACTTC
>TRBJ1-1|few|TRBV28|TRBD1
CASSSEWDRGDTEAFF
TGTGCCAGCAGTTCCGAATGGGACAGGGGAGACACTGAAGCTTTCTTT
>TRBJ1-6|-|TRBV7-2|TRBD1
CARISRGPYNSPLHF
TGTGCCCGAATCTCTAGGGGGCCCTATAATTCACCCCTCCACTTT
>TRBJ2-7|-|TRBV12-3/TRBV12-4|-
CASSPGHALYEQYF
TGTGCCAGCAGCCCTGGACATGCTCTCTACGAGCAGTACTTC
>TRBJ2-5|few|TRBV7-7|-
CASSYNGPGETQYF
TGTGCTAGCAGCTACAATGGACCGGGAGAGACCCAGTACTTC
>TRBJ2-1|-|TRBV29-1|TRBD1
CSVRDRQPYNEQFF
TGCAGCGTTAGGGACAGACAGCCATACAATGAGCAGTTCTTC
>TRBJ2-2|-|TRBV7-2|-
CASLLQLGAGELFF
TGTGCCAGCCTCCTCCAGTTGGGGGCCGGGGAGCTGTTTTTT
>TRBJ2-2|-|TRBV27|-
CASSFDSRATRGTGELFF
TGTGCCAGCAGTTTCGACTCCCGGGCGACAAGAGGGACCGGGGAGCTGTTTTTT
>TRBJ1-3|-|TRBV20-1|TRBD1
CSARYRGGNTIYF
TGCAGTGCTAGATACAGGGGTGGAAACACCATATATTTT
>TRBJ2-1|-|TRBV7-9|-
CASSLGIINEQFF
TGTGCCAGCAGCTTAGGGATTATCAATGAGCAGTTCTTC
>TRBJ2-2|-|TRBV7-2|-
CASSFRLTTGELFF
TGTGCCAGCAGCTTTCGGCTAACAACCGGGGAGCTGTTTTTT
>TRBJ2-1|-|TRBV5-1|-
CASSLAPAYNEQFF
TGCGCCAGCAGCTTGGCGCCAGCCTACAATGAGCAGTTCTTC
>TRBJ2-7|-|TRBV7-3|-
CASSSGDFQAYEQYF
TGTGCCAGCAGCTCCGGGGACTTTCAGGCCTACGAGCAGTACTTC
>TRBJ2-1|-|TRBV7-9|TRBD2
CASSPGLAYNEQFF
TGTGCCAGCAGCCCCGGACTAGCCTACAATGAGCAGTTCTTC
>TRBJ2-5|-|TRBV5-6|-
CASSRGWGTKETQYF
TGTGCCAGCAGCAGGGGGTGGGGGACCAAAGAGACCCAGTACTTC
>TRBJ1-6|-|TRBV7-2|-
CASSLVQGSPPLHF
TGTGCCAGCAGCTTAGTACAGGGTAGTCCACCCCTCCACTTT
>TRBJ2-7|few|TRBV20-1|-
CSARGHRLDNEQYF
TGCAGTGCTAGAGGGCACCGCTTGGACAACGAGCAGTACTTC
>TRBJ1-3|-|TRBV6-1|-
CASRGDNHSGNTIYF
TGTGCCAGCAGGGGTGACAACCACTCTGGAAACACCATATATTTT
>TRBJ2-5|few|TRBV7-2|TRBD2
CASSKRLAGQETQYF
TGTGCCAGCAGCAAACGACTAGCGGGACAAGAGACCCAGTACTTC
>TRBJ1-2|-|TRBV12-3/TRBV12-4|-
CASSRGNYGYTF
TGTGCCAGCAGCAGGGGTAACTATGGCTACACCTTC
>TRBJ1-5|few|TRBV12-3/TRBV12-4|-
CASSWRGEPQHF
TGTGCCAGCAGCTGGAGGGGGGAGCCCCAGCATTTT
>TRBJ2-1|many|TRBV2|TRBD2
CASSEYTSGYYNEQFF
TGTGCCAGCAGTGAATACACTAGCGGATACTACAATGAGCAGTTCTTC